A single sample gave rise to the 26 T cell receptor beta chains below, sequenced in a study of T cells in Graves' hyperthyroidism and ophthalmopathy. Amplified regions were TCR beta CDR3 sequences from RNA transcripts. The TCR CDR3 first-round RT-PCR relied on the HTBI primer set. TCRdb redid the calling of the multiplex PCR reads with MiXCR, one entry per CDR3 protein. Of approximately 210,000 distinct CDR3 sequences detected, about a sixth appear once; the ten largest clones hold under 65%. The source material was blood. The receptors originated from a man between 50 and 59 years old with Graves' hyperthyroidism.

This clonotype appeared many times. The rearrangement joins TRBV2 to TRBJ1-1; the D is unclear. Germline V gene sequence: CDR1 SNHLY, CDR2 FYNNEI. The germline V and J ends were trimmed by 5 bases and 0 bases, with 10 bases remaining between them. The CDR3 is 14 amino acids. The chain's CDR3 is CASSRGLMNTEAFF. CDR3 DNA sequence: TGTGCCAGCAGTCGGGGTCTCATGAACACTGAAGCTTTCTTT.

The chain carries TRBV7-2 and TRBJ2-7, with 9 bases aligning to TRBD1. The trim removed 4 bases at V and 5 bases at J, leaving 6 bases unmatched. Per the germline V gene, CDR1 is SGHTA and CDR2 is FQGNSA. CDR3 length: 14 residues. CDR3 in DNA: TGTGCCAGCAGCTCCGGGACAGGGTGGAACGAGCAGTACTTC. Its translation is CASSSGTGWNEQYF.

This clonotype was found a few times. The chain carries TRBV15 and TRBJ1-1; the D gene is possibly TRBD1 (6 bases). The CDR3 runs 17 residues. The germline gives CDR1 LNHNV, CDR2 YYDKDF (reference sequence). Trimming cost V 1 base and J 1 base, with 16 bases left between them. CDR3 sequence reads: CATSRALGTSSNTEAFF. The DNA for the CDR3 is TGTGCCACCAGCAGAGCGTTAGGGACAAGTTCGAACACTGAAGCTTTCTTT.

This clonotype was recorded at least ten times. V is TRBV11-3 and J is TRBJ2-1, with TRBD1 as a possible D gene (5 bases). Germline V gene lookup returns CDR1 SGHNT and CDR2 YENEEA. V lost 6 bases and J lost 8, with 14 bases in between. The length of the CDR3 is 13 residues. CDR3 nucleotides: TGTGCCAGCAGAACAGACAGTTTCGATGAGCAGTTCTTC. Translated: CASRTDSFDEQFF.

This clonotype was detected a few times. The chain has TRBV3-1 and TRBJ1-2; D ambiguous. The CDR3 runs 18 residues. The germline V gene encodes CDR1 LGHDT and CDR2 YNNKEL (reference sequence). Trimming shortened V by 1 base and J by 4 bases, and 22 bases separated the two germline ends. The CDR3 region has the DNA TGTGCCAGCAGCCAAGTCCGTCGCCTGATCCTCCTCATCTATGGCTACACCTTC. The encoded protein is CASSQVRRLILLIYGYTF.

In this sample, this clonotype turned up a few times. Just one base apart from a much larger clone, this may be a read error. The chain carries TRBV12-3 or TRBV12-4 and TRBJ1-2, with 8 bases fitting TRBD1. This CDR3 is 14 amino acids long. The CDR3 DNA sequence: TGTGCCAGCAGTCGGACAGGGACCAACTATGGCTGCACCTTC. This gives the protein CASSRTGTNYGCTF.

This clonotype was seen ten or more times. The chain has TRBV11-3 and TRBJ2-5; D is undetermined. V dropped 5 bases and J dropped 0 bases, with 10 bases sitting between them. This CDR3 spans 14 amino acids. The germline gives CDR1 SGHNT, CDR2 YENEEA. The CDR3 reads CASSPWVNQETQYF. CDR3 DNA: TGTGCCAGCAGCCCCTGGGTGAACCAAGAGACCCAGTACTTC.

CDR3 sequence: CASSEDRGREKLFF. The CDR3 bases are TGTGCCAGCAGTGAAGACAGGGGACGAGAAAAACTGTTTTTT. V is TRBV6-1 and J is TRBJ1-4; 7 bases map to TRBD1. V dropped 1 base and J dropped 8; count of bases not matched to a gene: 4. The CDR3 consists of 14 residues. Germline V gene data show CDR1 as MNHNS and CDR2 as SASEGT.

The chain uses TRBV12-3 or TRBV12-4 and TRBJ2-6; D might be TRBD1 (6 bases). This CDR3 region has 18 residues. V lost 7 bases, J lost 2 bases, and 21 bases lay in between. For the CDR3, the DNA is TGTGCCAGCAAATTATCCGGGACACCGATCCCTGGGGCCAACGTCCTGACTTTC. It yields the protein CASKLSGTPIPGANVLTF.

This clonotype was detected a few times. The rearrangement joins TRBV5-1 to TRBJ1-4, with D hard to call. This CDR3 comprises 15 residues. Looked up from germline, CDR1 is SGHRS and CDR2 is YFSETQ. Trimming shortened V by 4 bases and J by 7 bases, and 17 bases separated the two germline ends. The CDR3 here is CASSPGSSAGEKLFF. DNA for the CDR3: TGCGCCAGCAGCCCCGGGTCCTCGGCCGGTGAAAAACTGTTTTTT.

This clonotype was observed at least ten times. The rearrangement joins TRBV19 to TRBJ2-1; a weak D match, TRBD2 (6 bases). Germline lookup yields CDR1 LNHDA and CDR2 SQIVND (reference sequence). CDR3 length equals 16 residues. Trimming pared 5 bases from V and 2 bases from J, leaving 16 bases between. CDR3 nucleotide sequence: TGTGCCAGTAGTTCCCGGGGTAGCGGAGCCTACAATGAGCAGTTCTTC. Its translation: CASSSRGSGAYNEQFF.

This clonotype has ten or more counts. This chain joins TRBV13 and TRBJ2-3; D is perhaps TRBD1 or TRBD2 (6 bases each). With 2 bases removed from V and 2 bases from J, the gap between germline ends came to 8 bases. Per germline, CDR1 PRHDT and CDR2 FYEKMQ (reference sequence). This CDR3 region has 14 residues. The CDR3 loop reads CASSLRGDTDTQYF. The CDR3, as DNA: TGTGCCAGCAGCTTAAGGGGGGACACAGATACGCAGTATTTT.

The rearrangement links TRBV27 to TRBJ2-7, with D maybe TRBD2 (6 bases). The length of the CDR3 is 13 residues. V was clipped by 9 bases and J by 3 bases, with 15 bases between them. Per the germline V gene, CDR1 is MNHEY and CDR2 is SMNVEV (reference sequence). The CDR3 is CASRRSGYYEQYF. CDR3 nucleotides: TGTGCCAGTCGACGTAGCGGATACTACGAGCAGTACTTC.

The V call is TRBV28, the J call TRBJ2-1; possible D gene TRBD1, 6 bases. In germline, CDR1 is MDHEN, CDR2 SYDVKM. The CDR3 contains 12 residues. V dropped 5 bases and J dropped 16 bases, with 18 bases sitting between them. CDR3 protein: CASSPLLTGLFF. CDR3 in DNA: TGTGCCAGCAGTCCCCTTCTTACAGGGCTTTTCTTC. The whole variable domain, filled in from reference TRBV28 and TRBJ2-1, reads DVKVTQSSRYLVKRTGEKVFLECVQDMDHENMFWYRQDPGLGLRLIYFSYDVKMKEKGDIPEGYSVSREKKERFSLILESASTNQTSMYLCASSPLLTGLFFGPGTRLTVL.

This clonotype has ten or more counts. The CDR3 nucleotides read TGTGCCAGCAGTTCAGCGGGATCCCTGGGGACCTACGAGCAGTACTTC. Its translation is CASSSAGSLGTYEQYF. V usage is TRBV2 and J usage is TRBJ2-7; 7 bases are a match to TRBD2. The CDR3 totals 16 residues. Germline lookup yields CDR1 SNHLY and CDR2 FYNNEI. Unmatched junction bases numbered 12, after V lost 5 bases and J lost 2 bases. The full variable domain, its missing parts supplied by reference TRBV2 and TRBJ2-7, is EPEVTQTPSHQVTQMGQEVILRCVPISNHLYFYWYRQILGQKVEFLVSFYNNEISEKSEIFDDQFSVERPDGSNFTLKIRSTKLEDSAMYFCASSSAGSLGTYEQYFGPGTRLTVT.

This clonotype was counted at least ten times. This rearrangement joins TRBV29-1 to TRBJ1-1; D gene ambiguous. This CDR3 region has 14 residues. Germline-derived CDR1 and CDR2 are SQVTM and ANQGSEA. Trimming pared 1 base from V and 4 bases from J, leaving 13 bases between. The CDR3 protein is CSVEGRTSGTEAFF. DNA of the CDR3: TGCAGCGTTGAAGGGCGGACGTCGGGCACTGAAGCTTTCTTT. Supplemented by reference TRBV29-1 and TRBJ1-1, the full variable domain reads SAVISQKPSRDICQRGTSLTIQCQVDSQVTMMFWYRQQPGQSLTLIATANQGSEATYESGFVIDKFPISRPNLTFSTLTVSNMSPEDSSIYLCSVEGRTSGTEAFFGQGTRLTVV.

Details on this clonotype: The germline gene is not matched at one end of the junction; a read error may be the cause. V gene TRBV7-9 combines with J gene TRBJ2-1; 8 nucleotides agree with TRBD2. This CDR3 contains 18 residues. Germline values: CDR1 SEHNR, CDR2 FQNEAQ (reference sequence). The CDR3 coding sequence is TGCGCCAGCAGCCCCCGGGGTAGCGGGAATTCTGGCTACAATGAGCAGTTCTTC. Its protein is CASSPRGSGNSGYNEQFF.

This clonotype was detected ten times or more. V usage is TRBV7-2 and J usage is TRBJ1-6, with no clear D. CDR1 and CDR2 (germline): SGHTA, FQGNSA. V shed 0 bases and J shed 9 bases, with 12 bases lying between them. The CDR3 is 15 residues long. CDR3 nucleotides: TGTGCCAGCAGCTTAGCGGGCAGTAAGGGTTCACCCCTCCACTTT. Translated: CASSLAGSKGSPLHF.

This clonotype came up a few times. CDR3 DNA: TGTGCCAGTAGTTGGGGTTTCTCCTACGAGCAGTACTTC. Its protein is CASSWGFSYEQYF. This chain joins TRBV19 and TRBJ2-7, with no clear D. This CDR3 has 13 residues. The germline V and J ends were trimmed by 5 bases and 0 bases, with 8 bases remaining between them. Per the germline V gene, CDR1 is LNHDA and CDR2 is SQIVND (reference sequence).

Only a few counts were recorded for this clonotype. CDR3 loop: CASGLTGTGEQETQYF. The CDR3 DNA is TGTGCTAGTGGTTTAACCGGGACAGGGGAACAAGAGACCCAGTACTTC. The chain links TRBV12-5 to TRBJ2-5; 10 bases are shared with TRBD1. Germline V gene sequence: CDR1 LGHNT, CDR2 FRNRAP. With 3 bases clipped from V and 2 bases from J, the junction kept 6 bases outside the gene matches. The CDR3 covers 16 residues. Based on the CDR3 plus reference TRBV12-5 and TRBJ2-5, the full variable domain is DARVTQTPRHKVTEMGQEVTMRCQPILGHNTVFWYRQTMMQGLELLAYFRNRAPLDDSGMPKDRFSAEMPDATLATLKIQPSEPRDSAVYFCASGLTGTGEQETQYFGPGTRLLVL.

This clonotype was picked up a small number of times. A clone one base away is much larger, so this may be a read error. The rearrangement joins TRBV11-3 to TRBJ2-7; 8 bases line up with TRBD2. Germline V CDR1 and CDR2: SGHNT, YENEEA. After removal of 6 bases from V and 3 bases from J, the junction contained 13 bases not matched to a gene. The CDR3 is 16 amino acids. CDR3 sequence (DNA): TGTGCCAGCAGTCATGCCAGGGCTAGCGGGTTCTACGAGCAGTACTTC. The encoded protein is CASSHARASGFYEQYF.

This clonotype was seen repeatedly, ten times or more. The chain recombines TRBV24-1 with TRBJ2-7; D could derive from TRBD1 or TRBD2 (7 bases each). Germline V gene sequence: CDR1 KGHDR, CDR2 SFDVKD. The CDR3 has 20 residues. Trimming stripped 8 bases from V and 4 bases from J, with 35 bases between. CDR3 sequence reads: CATMEERGQPIIADLYEQYF. The CDR3 region has the DNA TGTGCCACCATGGAGGAGCGGGGACAGCCAATAATAGCGGACCTATACGAGCAGTACTTC.

The chain has TRBV19 and TRBJ2-1; TRBD2 agrees at 8 bases. V shed 4 bases and J 0 bases; nucleotides not matched to a gene: 8. Germline loops: CDR1 LNHDA, CDR2 SQIVND (reference sequence). The CDR3 is 17 residues long. The chain's CDR3 is CASSTSPAGGSYNEQFF. CDR3 nucleotide sequence: TGTGCCAGTAGTACCAGCCCGGCGGGAGGCTCCTACAATGAGCAGTTCTTC.

This clonotype has ten or more counts. The chain combines TRBV11-1 with TRBJ2-2; D unresolved. V lost 4 bases and J 1 base, leaving 13 bases between the germline ends. The CDR3 contains 16 residues. Germline V lookup: CDR1 SGHAT, CDR2 FQDESV (reference sequence). For the CDR3, the DNA is TGTGCCAGCAGCTCTTATCACCTAGGGAACACCGGGGAGCTGTTTTTT. It is translated as CASSSYHLGNTGELFF.

The chain joins TRBV15 to TRBJ2-3, with 7 bases aligning to TRBD2. Germline V gene data show CDR1 as LNHNV and CDR2 as YYDKDF (reference sequence). The CDR3 is 16 amino acids. Losses at the gene ends were 0 bases for V and 2 bases for J; bases not matched to a gene: 5. In nucleotides, the CDR3 is TGTGCCACCAGCAGAGATTTGGCGGGAGACACAGATACGCAGTATTTT. This encodes CATSRDLAGDTDTQYF.

This clonotype was found a few times. V and J are TRBV29-1 and TRBJ1-5; no clear D gene. The V gene's germline CDR1 is SQVTM and CDR2 ANQGSEA. This CDR3 spans 14 amino acids. The ends were cut back, 4 bases at V and 3 bases at J, with 13 bases in the middle. The CDR3 region is CSVGTANNNQPQHF. The CDR3 DNA follows: TGCAGCGTTGGGACCGCTAACAACAATCAGCCCCAGCATTTT.